Each of the 24 T cell receptor beta chains below was sequenced from the same sample in a study of graft-versus-host responses after intestinal transplantation. Sequencing was performed with immunoSEQ multiplex PCR; in TCRdb, only in-frame clones are kept and a portion is missing. The sample records about 25,000 clones, over 90% being singletons. The sample here was PBMCs, taken 18 days after transplant. Receptor source: a human patient who received an intestinal transplant, so some T cells may come from the graft donor.

The chain carries TRBV6-5 and TRBJ2-2; a weak D match, TRBD2 (6 bases). The CDR3 totals 15 residues. With 2 bases removed from V and 4 bases from J, the gap between germline ends came to 11 bases. Germline assignment: CDR1 MNHEY and CDR2 SVGAGI. The CDR3 is CASSYGTGGTGELFF. CDR3 coding DNA: TGTGCCAGCAGTTACGGGACCGGGGGCACCGGGGAGCTGTTTTTT.

This chain joins TRBV7-8 and TRBJ1-5; the match to TRBD1 covers 9 bases. J was trimmed by 1 base and V by 1 base; bases with no gene match: 8. The germline V gene has CDR1 SGHVS and CDR2 FQNEAQ. This CDR3 spans 18 amino acids. The CDR3 sequence: CASSLDPGQGTSNQPQHF. As DNA, the CDR3 is TGTGCCAGCAGCTTAGACCCGGGACAGGGAACAAGCAATCAGCCCCAGCATTTT.

The chain is built from TRBV29-1 and TRBJ2-1; 9 bases map to TRBD1. The CDR3 runs to 14 residues. V shed 0 bases, J shed 7 bases, and the junction held 4 bases outside the gene matches. The germline CDR1 and CDR2 sequences are SQVTM and ANQGSEA. The CDR3 nucleotides are TGCAGCGTTGAAGAGGGGACAGGGCCGAATGAGCAGTTCTTC. It translates to CSVEEGTGPNEQFF.

This chain joins TRBV18 and TRBJ1-5; TRBD1 might be the D (5 bases). Per germline, CDR1 KGHSH and CDR2 LQKENI. V was pared by 6 bases and J by 2 bases, with 11 bases between. The CDR3 has 14 amino acids. The CDR3 DNA reads TGTGCCAGCTCGCGGGGGGATGGCAATCAGCCCCAGCATTTT. Its translation: CASSRGDGNQPQHF.

This chain uses TRBV9 with TRBJ1-6; D is ambiguous. Germline lookup yields CDR1 SGDLS and CDR2 YYNGEE. This CDR3 comprises 16 residues. V was shortened by 0 bases and J by 2 bases, with 9 bases between the two germline ends. The CDR3 sequence is CASSVADTPYNSPLHF. CDR3 DNA: TGTGCCAGCAGCGTAGCTGATACCCCCTATAATTCACCCCTCCACTTT.

The rearrangement uses TRBV4-1 and TRBJ2-5; 7 bases align to TRBD1. The V gene end was trimmed by 2 bases and the J gene end by 5 bases; junction bases not matched to a gene: 5. Germline CDR1 MGHRA, CDR2 YSYEKL. This CDR3 region has 14 residues. DNA of the CDR3: TGCGCCAGCAGCCAAACGACAGGGATTGAGACCCAGTACTTC. Translation: CASSQTTGIETQYF.

The chain couples TRBV15 to TRBJ2-7; no clear D. This CDR3 is 12 amino acids long. CDR1 and CDR2 from the germline V gene are LNHNV and YYDKDF (reference sequence). Between the trimmed V and J ends, which lost 5 bases and 2 bases, there was a span of 7 bases. The CDR3 coding sequence is TGTGCCACCAGCCCGGAGACCTACGAGCAGTACTTC. This codes for CATSPETYEQYF.

The chain has TRBV7-8 and TRBJ1-3; D ambiguous. This CDR3 spans 15 amino acids. V was shortened by 2 bases and J by 0 bases, with 8 bases between the two germline ends. Germline-derived CDR1 and CDR2 are SGHVS and FQNEAQ. The CDR3 is CASSLLGISGNTIYF. The CDR3 coding sequence is TGTGCCAGCAGCTTACTAGGGATCTCTGGAAACACCATATATTTT. The variable domain in full, completed from reference TRBV7-8 and TRBJ1-3, reads GAGVSQSPRYKVAKRGQDVALRCDPISGHVSLFWYQQALGQGPEFLTYFQNEAQLDKSGLPSDRFFAERPEGSVSTLKIQRTQQEDSAVYLCASSLLGISGNTIYFGEGSWLTVV.

The chain employs TRBV4-1 and TRBJ2-1; TRBD2 might be the D (7 bases). V was shortened by 6 bases and J by 2 bases, with 11 bases between the two germline ends. CDR3 length equals 14 residues. Germline loops: CDR1 MGHRA, CDR2 YSYEKL. CDR3 protein: CASRGGGPYNEQFF. DNA for the CDR3: TGCGCCAGCAGAGGGGGGGGCCCCTACAATGAGCAGTTCTTC.

This chain uses TRBV19 with TRBJ1-6; TRBD1 agrees at 9 bases. V was pared by 4 bases and J by 10 bases, with 5 bases of the junction left unmatched. The CDR3 consists of 14 residues. CDR1 LNHDA and CDR2 SQIVND come from the germline V gene (reference sequence). CDR3: CASSTTGGGSPLHF. CDR3 bases: TGTGCCAGTAGTACGACAGGGGGAGGATCACCCCTCCACTTT.

A single count supports this clone. The rearrangement uses TRBV7-2 and TRBJ2-2; no definite D call. CDR3 length: 13 amino acids. The germline V gene encodes CDR1 SGHTA and CDR2 FQGNSA. Trimming took off 5 bases at V and 2 bases at J, with 6 bases between the two ends. In DNA form, the CDR3 reads TGTGCCAGCAGCAGGGTTAACACCGGGGAGCTGTTTTTT. It encodes CASSRVNTGELFF.

V usage is TRBV4-2 and J usage is TRBJ1-1, with TRBD1 as a possible D gene (5 bases). This CDR3 spans 14 amino acids. Germline lookup yields CDR1 LGHNA and CDR2 YNFKEQ. V lost 0 bases to trimming and J lost 1 base, with 6 bases between them. This CDR3 reads CASSQDGANTEAFF. Written as DNA, the CDR3 is TGTGCCAGCAGCCAAGATGGGGCGAACACTGAAGCTTTCTTT.

This chain's CDR3 is CVRSSNTTGDTIYF. The CDR3 DNA is TGTGTCAGAAGCTCCAACACAACGGGAGACACCATATATTTT. The rearrangement joins TRBV7-5 to TRBJ1-3. TRBV7-5 is given as a pseudogene. This CDR3 has 14 residues.

The chain is built from TRBV9 and TRBJ2-1, with TRBD2 matching over 12 bases. The ends lost 0 bases at V and 4 bases at J; junction bases unmatched: 20. This CDR3 has 22 residues. Germline V gene sequence: CDR1 SGDLS, CDR2 YYNGEE. CDR3 sequence reads: CASSVGGWGQGLAGGRYNEQFF. The CDR3 region has the DNA TGTGCCAGCAGCGTAGGAGGTTGGGGGCAGGGGCTAGCGGGGGGGAGATACAATGAGCAGTTCTTC. Full variable domain (remainder filled in from reference TRBV9 and TRBJ2-1): DSGVTQTPKHLITATGQRVTLRCSPRSGDLSVYWYQQSLDQGLQFLIQYYNGEERAKGNILERFSAQQFPDLHSELNLSSLELGDSALYFCASSVGGWGQGLAGGRYNEQFFGPGTRLTVL.

The chain couples TRBV4-2 to TRBJ1-5, with D perhaps matching TRBD1 (5 bases). CDR1 and CDR2 (germline): LGHNA, YNFKEQ. Trimming shortened V by 5 bases and J by 3 bases, and 14 bases separated the two germline ends. This CDR3 comprises 15 residues. CDR3 in amino acids: CASSIQGDNNQPQHF. CDR3 nucleotides: TGTGCCAGCAGCATCCAGGGCGACAACAATCAGCCCCAGCATTTT.

This clone was observed a single time. The chain has TRBV5-6 and TRBJ1-6, with D perhaps TRBD1 (5 bases). The CDR3 is 14 amino acids. Trimming took off 1 base at V and 7 bases at J, with 9 bases between the two ends. Germline V gives CDR1 SGHDT, CDR2 YYEEEE. Written as DNA, the CDR3 is TGTGCCAGCAGCTTGAGGGGTAGGAATTCACCCCTCCACTTT. This gives the protein CASSLRGRNSPLHF.

A single count supports this clone. The chain recombines TRBV7-3 with TRBJ2-3; D call uncertain. V dropped 2 bases and J dropped 3 bases, with 6 bases sitting between them. Germline V CDR1 and CDR2: SGHTA, FQGTGA. The CDR3 is made up of 13 amino acids. In DNA, the CDR3 is TGTGCCAGCAGCTTAGTTCTGACAGATACGCAGTATTTT. Translated, it gives CASSLVLTDTQYF.

The sample holds one count of this clone. V and J are TRBV2 and TRBJ2-1; 7 nucleotides match TRBD2. The CDR3 consists of 13 residues. Germline V gives CDR1 SNHLY, CDR2 FYNNEI. Trimming removed 6 bases from V and 4 bases from J; junction bases left unmatched: 3. DNA for the CDR3: TGTGCCAGCAGAGCGGGGCTTTACAATGAGCAGTTCTTC. Translating gives CASRAGLYNEQFF.

The chain combines TRBV6-1 with TRBJ1-4; D gene uncertain. The CDR3 runs 14 residues. V lost 7 bases, J lost 0 bases, and 9 bases lay in between. Germline-derived CDR1 and CDR2 are MNHNS and SASEGT. The CDR3, as DNA: TGTGCCAGCATGCGCAGTTCAACTAATGAAAAACTGTTTTTT. It specifies CASMRSSTNEKLFF.

The chain has TRBV19 and TRBJ2-3; D remains unclear. V was clipped by 3 bases and J by 0 bases, with 19 bases between them. The CDR3 sequence is 18 residues long. Germline CDR1 is LNHDA and CDR2 is SQIVND (reference sequence). This CDR3 reads CASSIDTSSETSTDTQYF. The CDR3 DNA is TGTGCCAGTAGTATTGATACGTCGTCCGAGACTAGCACAGATACGCAGTATTTT.

This sequence joins TRBV4-2 and TRBJ2-7, with D uncertain. This CDR3 region has 14 residues. Between the trimmed V and J ends, which lost 0 bases and 3 bases, there was a span of 9 bases. Per germline, CDR1 LGHNA and CDR2 YNFKEQ. For the CDR3, the DNA is TGTGCCAGCAGCCAAGAGGGGATGGTCTACGAGCAGTACTTC. Encoded protein: CASSQEGMVYEQYF.

The chain joins TRBV7-9 to TRBJ2-3; 11 bases align to TRBD2. With 5 bases clipped from V and 4 bases from J, the junction kept 5 bases outside the gene matches. This CDR3 is 15 amino acids long. The V gene's germline CDR1 is SEHNR and CDR2 FQNEAQ (reference sequence). For the CDR3, the DNA is TGTGCCAGCAGCCCTAGCGGGGGGCGAGCAGATACGCAGTATTTT. Protein: CASSPSGGRADTQYF.

The CDR3 bases are TGTGCCAGTAGTATAGCCTACACAACCTATGGCTACACCTTC. This translates into CASSIAYTTYGYTF. The rearrangement joins TRBV19 to TRBJ1-2; no firm D call. This CDR3 has 14 residues. The V gene lost 1 base and the J gene lost 4 bases, with 10 bases spanning the gap. Looked up from germline, CDR1 is LNHDA and CDR2 is SQIVND (reference sequence).

As concerns this clone: Other DNA sequences in this specimen translate into the identical CDR3. This chain connects TRBV4-1 to TRBJ1-1; D gene unclear. CDR3 size: 13 residues. Per the germline V gene, CDR1 is MGHRA and CDR2 is YSYEKL. The V end lost 1 base, the J end lost 1 base, and 4 bases lay between the germline ends. The CDR3 DNA reads TGCGCCAGCAGCCAAGGCAGGAACACTGAAGCTTTCTTT. This sequence encodes CASSQGRNTEAFF.